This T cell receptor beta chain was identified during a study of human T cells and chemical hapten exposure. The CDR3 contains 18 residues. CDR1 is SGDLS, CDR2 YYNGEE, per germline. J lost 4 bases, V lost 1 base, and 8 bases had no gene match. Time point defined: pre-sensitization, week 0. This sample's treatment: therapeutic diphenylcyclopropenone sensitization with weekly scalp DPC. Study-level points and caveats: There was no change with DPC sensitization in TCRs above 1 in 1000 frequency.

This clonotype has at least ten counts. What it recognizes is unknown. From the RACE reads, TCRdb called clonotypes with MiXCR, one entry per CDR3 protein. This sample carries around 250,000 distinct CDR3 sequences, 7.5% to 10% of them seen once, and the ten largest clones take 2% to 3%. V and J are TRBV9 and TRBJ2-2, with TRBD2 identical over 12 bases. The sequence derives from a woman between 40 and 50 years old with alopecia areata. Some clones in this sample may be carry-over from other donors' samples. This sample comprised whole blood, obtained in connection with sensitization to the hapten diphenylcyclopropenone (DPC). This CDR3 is CASSVRVTSGSGTGELFF. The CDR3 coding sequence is TGTGCCAGCAGCGTAAGGGTGACTAGCGGGAGCGGCACCGGGGAGCTGTTTTTT.